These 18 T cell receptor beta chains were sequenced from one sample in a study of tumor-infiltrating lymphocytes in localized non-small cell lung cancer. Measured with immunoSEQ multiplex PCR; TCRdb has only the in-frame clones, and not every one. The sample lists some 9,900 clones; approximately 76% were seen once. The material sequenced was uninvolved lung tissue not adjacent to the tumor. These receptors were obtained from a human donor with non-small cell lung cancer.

The CDR3 nucleotides read TGCGCCAGCAGCCAAGGACAGGGGAACACTGAAGCTTTCTTT. Amino acid sequence: CASSQGQGNTEAFF. The rearrangement uses TRBV4-3 and TRBJ1-1, with 7 bases fitting TRBD1. CDR1 and CDR2 from the germline V gene are LGHNA and YSLEER. This CDR3 comprises 14 residues. V lost 1 base, J lost 1 base, and 0 bases stayed unmatched.

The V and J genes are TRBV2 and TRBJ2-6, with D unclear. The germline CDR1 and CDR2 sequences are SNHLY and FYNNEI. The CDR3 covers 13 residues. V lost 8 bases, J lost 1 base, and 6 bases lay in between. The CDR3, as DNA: TGTGCCAGCTCCTCATCTGGGGCCAACGTCCTGACTTTC. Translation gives CASSSSGANVLTF. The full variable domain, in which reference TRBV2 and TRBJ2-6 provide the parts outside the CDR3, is EPEVTQTPSHQVTQMGQEVILRCVPISNHLYFYWYRQILGQKVEFLVSFYNNEISEKSEIFDDQFSVERPDGSNFTLKIRSTKLEDSAMYFCASSSSGANVLTFGAGSRLTVL.

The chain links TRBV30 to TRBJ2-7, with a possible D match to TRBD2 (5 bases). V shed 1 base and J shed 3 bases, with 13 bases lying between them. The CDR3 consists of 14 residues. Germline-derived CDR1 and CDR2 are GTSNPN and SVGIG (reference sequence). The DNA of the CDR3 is TGTGCCTGGAGTGACCCCCGGGGTGGCTACGAGCAGTACTTC. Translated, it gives CAWSDPRGGYEQYF.

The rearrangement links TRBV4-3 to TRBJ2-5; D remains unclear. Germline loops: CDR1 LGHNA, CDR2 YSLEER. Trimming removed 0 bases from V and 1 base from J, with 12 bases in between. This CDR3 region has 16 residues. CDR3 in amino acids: CASSQEVGLSQETQYF. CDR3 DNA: TGCGCCAGCAGCCAAGAAGTAGGGCTTTCCCAAGAGACCCAGTACTTC.

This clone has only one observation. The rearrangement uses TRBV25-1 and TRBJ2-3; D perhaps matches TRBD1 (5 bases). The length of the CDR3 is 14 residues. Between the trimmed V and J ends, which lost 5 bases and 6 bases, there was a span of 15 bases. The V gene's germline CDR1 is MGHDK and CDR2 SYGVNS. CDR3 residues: CASSYWGGRDTQYF. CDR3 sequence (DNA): TGTGCCAGCAGTTACTGGGGCGGCAGGGATACGCAGTATTTT.

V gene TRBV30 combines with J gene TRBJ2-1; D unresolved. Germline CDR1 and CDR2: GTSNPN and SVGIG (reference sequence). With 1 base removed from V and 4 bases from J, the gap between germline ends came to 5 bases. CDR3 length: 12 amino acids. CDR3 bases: TGTGCCTGGAGTGCCGATTACAATGAGCAGTTCTTC. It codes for CAWSADYNEQFF.

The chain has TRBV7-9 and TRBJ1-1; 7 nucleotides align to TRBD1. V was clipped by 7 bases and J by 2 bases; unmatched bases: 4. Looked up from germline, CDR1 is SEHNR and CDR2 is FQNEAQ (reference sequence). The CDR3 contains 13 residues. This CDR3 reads CASTGQPNTEAFF. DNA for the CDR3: TGTGCCAGCACGGGACAGCCAAACACTGAAGCTTTCTTT.

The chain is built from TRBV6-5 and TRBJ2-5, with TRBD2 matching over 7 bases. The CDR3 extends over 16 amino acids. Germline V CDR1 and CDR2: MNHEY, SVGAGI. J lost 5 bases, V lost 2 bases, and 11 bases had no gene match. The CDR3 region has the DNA TGTGCCAGCAGTTACCCTCGGGGGAGGGTCGGGGAGACCCAGTACTTC. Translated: CASSYPRGRVGETQYF.

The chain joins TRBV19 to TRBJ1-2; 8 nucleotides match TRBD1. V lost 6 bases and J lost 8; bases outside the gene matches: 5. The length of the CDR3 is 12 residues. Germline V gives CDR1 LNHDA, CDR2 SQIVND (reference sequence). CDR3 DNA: TGTGCCAGTAGGCACGACAGGGGCGGCTACACCTTC. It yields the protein CASRHDRGGYTF.

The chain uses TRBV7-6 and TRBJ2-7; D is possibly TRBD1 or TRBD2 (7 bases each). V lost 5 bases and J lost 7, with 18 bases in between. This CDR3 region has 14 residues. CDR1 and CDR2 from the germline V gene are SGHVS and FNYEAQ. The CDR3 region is CASSKDRGRGEQYF. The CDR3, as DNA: TGTGCCAGCAGCAAAGATAGGGGGCGGGGGGAGCAGTACTTC.

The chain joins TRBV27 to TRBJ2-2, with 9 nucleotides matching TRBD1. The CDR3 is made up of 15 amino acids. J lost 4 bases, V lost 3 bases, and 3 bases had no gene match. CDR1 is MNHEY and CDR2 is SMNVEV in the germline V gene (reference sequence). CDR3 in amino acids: CASSFWTGATGELFF. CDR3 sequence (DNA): TGTGCCAGCAGTTTCTGGACAGGGGCCACCGGGGAGCTGTTTTTT.

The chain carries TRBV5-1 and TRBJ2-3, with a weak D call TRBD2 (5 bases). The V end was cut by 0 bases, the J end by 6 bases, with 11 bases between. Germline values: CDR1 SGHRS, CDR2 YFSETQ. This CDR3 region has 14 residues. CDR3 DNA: TGCGCCAGCAGCTTGGGGAGGCAGCTTGATACGCAGTATTTT. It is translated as CASSLGRQLDTQYF.

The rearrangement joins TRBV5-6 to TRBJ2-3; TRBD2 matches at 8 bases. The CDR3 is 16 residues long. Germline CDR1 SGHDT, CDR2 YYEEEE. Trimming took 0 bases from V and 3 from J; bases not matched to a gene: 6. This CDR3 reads CASSLGSGGGTDTQYF. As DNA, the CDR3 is TGTGCCAGCAGCTTGGGTTCGGGAGGGGGAACAGATACGCAGTATTTT.

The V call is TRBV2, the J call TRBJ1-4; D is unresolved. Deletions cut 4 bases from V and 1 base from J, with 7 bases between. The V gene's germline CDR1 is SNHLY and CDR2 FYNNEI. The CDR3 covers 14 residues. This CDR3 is CASSVTVTNEKLFF. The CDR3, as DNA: TGTGCCAGCAGTGTTACGGTAACTAATGAAAAACTGTTTTTT.

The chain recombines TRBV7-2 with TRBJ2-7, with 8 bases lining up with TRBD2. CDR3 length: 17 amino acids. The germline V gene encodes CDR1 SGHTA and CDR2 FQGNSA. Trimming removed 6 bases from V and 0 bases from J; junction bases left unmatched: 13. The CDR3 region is CASRYTGGVASSYEQYF. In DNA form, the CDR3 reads TGTGCCAGCAGGTATACGGGGGGGGTCGCCAGCTCCTACGAGCAGTACTTC.

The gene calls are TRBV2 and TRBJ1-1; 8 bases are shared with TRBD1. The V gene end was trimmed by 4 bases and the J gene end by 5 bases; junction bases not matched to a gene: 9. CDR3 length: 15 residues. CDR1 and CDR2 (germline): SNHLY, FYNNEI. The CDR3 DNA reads TGTGCCAGCAGTGCTCAGGGGGCGAGCAGGACTGAAGCTTTCTTT. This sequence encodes CASSAQGASRTEAFF.

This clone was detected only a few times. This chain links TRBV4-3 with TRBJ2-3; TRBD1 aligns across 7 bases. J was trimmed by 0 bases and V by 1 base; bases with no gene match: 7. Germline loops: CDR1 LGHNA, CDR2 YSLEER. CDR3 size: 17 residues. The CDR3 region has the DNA TGCGCCAGCAGCCAAGCCAGACAGGGCCTGAGCACAGATACGCAGTATTTT. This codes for CASSQARQGLSTDTQYF.

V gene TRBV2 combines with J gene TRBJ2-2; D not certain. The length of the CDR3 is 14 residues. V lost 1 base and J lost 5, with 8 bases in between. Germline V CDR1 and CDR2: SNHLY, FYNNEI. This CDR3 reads CASSEEVGTGELFF. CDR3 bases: TGTGCCAGCAGTGAAGAAGTGGGAACCGGGGAGCTGTTTTTT. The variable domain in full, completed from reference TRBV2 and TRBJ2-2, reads EPEVTQTPSHQVTQMGQEVILRCVPISNHLYFYWYRQILGQKVEFLVSFYNNEISEKSEIFDDQFSVERPDGSNFTLKIRSTKLEDSAMYFCASSEEVGTGELFFGEGSRLTVL.